Listed here are 14 T cell receptor beta chains from one sample, sequenced in a study of T-cell memory formation after mild COVID-19. MiXCR, run by TCRdb on the 5' RACE reads, gives a single entry per CDR3 protein. The sample consists of 540,000 or so distinct CDR3 sequences, roughly 22% of them appearing once. Source material: PBMCs or a T cell subset sorted from them (not recorded which). The receptors stem from an adult woman who had mild COVID-19 (a few samples of this study predate the infection). Cell type and time point are not known.

In DNA form, the CDR3 reads TGTGCCAGCAGCTCAACCTTAGCTGGTGAGCAGTTCTTC. Amino acid sequence: CASSSTLAGEQFF. This chain connects TRBV7-3 to TRBJ2-1, with D uncertain. CDR3 length: 13 amino acids. Germline assignment: CDR1 SGHTA and CDR2 FQGTGA. V lost 4 bases to trimming and J lost 9 bases, with 13 bases between them.

The CDR3 here is CASSNSGAFGYTF. The CDR3 DNA reads as TGTGCCAGCAGCAATTCAGGGGCGTTTGGCTACACCTTC. This chain uses TRBV9 with TRBJ1-2; D possibly corresponds to TRBD1 (6 bases). This CDR3 is built from 13 residues. The germline V and J ends were trimmed by 4 bases and 7 bases, with 14 bases remaining between them. Per germline, CDR1 SGDLS and CDR2 YYNGEE.

The genes are TRBV6-1 and TRBJ1-1; 8 positions agree with TRBD1. CDR1 is MNHNS and CDR2 is SASEGT in the germline V gene. V gave up 6 bases and J gave up 1 base; unmatched junction bases: 13. The CDR3 consists of 17 residues. The CDR3 loop reads CASRLQGAAIGNTEAFF. Here the CDR3 DNA reads TGTGCCAGCAGACTCCAGGGGGCAGCTATAGGGAACACTGAAGCTTTCTTT.

This clonotype was found a few times. The chain joins TRBV24-1 to TRBJ2-1, with D uncertain. The V end lost 10 bases, the J end lost 5 bases, and 14 bases lay between the germline ends. The CDR3 is 13 residues long. Germline V CDR1 and CDR2: KGHDR, SFDVKD. In DNA form, the CDR3 reads TGTGCCACTACCCAGGCATCAGACAATGAGCAGTTCTTC. It encodes CATTQASDNEQFF.

The V and J genes are TRBV7-3 and TRBJ1-2; the D is unclear. The ends were cut back, 3 bases at V and 7 bases at J, with 9 bases in the middle. The CDR3 consists of 12 residues. Germline assignment: CDR1 SGHTA and CDR2 FQGTGA. The CDR3 reads CASSLGGVGYTF. CDR3 nucleotides: TGTGCCAGCAGCTTGGGCGGCGTTGGCTACACCTTC.

A few counts support this clonotype. The chain uses TRBV7-9 and TRBJ2-3; 9 positions match TRBD1. This CDR3 is built from 15 residues. The V segment lost 5 bases and the J segment 2 bases; nucleotides outside the gene matches: 5. Germline V gene data show CDR1 as SEHNR and CDR2 as FQNEAQ (reference sequence). The DNA of the CDR3 is TGTGCCAGCAGCCGACGGGACAGGGCCACAGATACGCAGTATTTT. The encoded protein is CASSRRDRATDTQYF.

V and J are TRBV5-4 and TRBJ2-1; TRBD2 matches 8 bases. The V and J ends lost 5 bases and 5 bases, in that order; junction bases with no gene match: 9. Germline assignment: CDR1 SGHNT and CDR2 YYREEE (reference sequence). The CDR3 spans 15 residues. CDR3 residues: CASRGLGSGDNEQFF. CDR3 DNA: TGTGCCAGCAGGGGGCTCGGTAGCGGGGACAATGAGCAGTTCTTC.

This sequence joins TRBV6-6 and TRBJ1-1; 10 bases match TRBD1. V lost 6 bases, J lost 1 base, and 11 bases stayed unmatched. CDR3 length equals 17 residues. Per germline, CDR1 MNHNY and CDR2 SVGAGI (reference sequence). CDR3 amino acids: CASRARTGGSRNTEAFF. The CDR3 DNA is TGTGCCAGCAGGGCCCGGACAGGGGGTTCAAGGAACACTGAAGCTTTCTTT.

The gene calls are TRBV7-2 and TRBJ2-1; D unresolved. Germline V gives CDR1 SGHTA, CDR2 FQGNSA. V shed 1 base and J shed 2 bases, with 9 bases lying between them. This CDR3 contains 15 residues. The CDR3 is CASSLGYKTYNEQFF. The CDR3 bases are TGTGCCAGCAGCTTAGGCTATAAGACCTACAATGAGCAGTTCTTC.

This clonotype was seen a handful of times. The rearrangement joins TRBV7-9 to TRBJ2-3; D unresolved. The V and J ends lost 5 bases and 8 bases respectively, with 17 bases between them. CDR3 length: 14 residues. Germline values: CDR1 SEHNR, CDR2 FQNEAQ (reference sequence). CDR3 loop: CASSPPGSLGTQYF. The CDR3 DNA sequence: TGTGCCAGCAGCCCACCCGGGTCTTTGGGTACGCAGTATTTT. The full variable domain, its missing parts supplied by reference TRBV7-9 and TRBJ2-3, is DTGVSQNPRHKITKRGQNVTFRCDPISEHNRLYWYRQTLGQGPEFLTYFQNEAQLEKSRLLSDRFSAERPKGSFSTLEIQRTEQGDSAMYLCASSPPGSLGTQYFGPGTRLTVL.

The sample holds a few counts of this clonotype. The chain joins TRBV20-1 to TRBJ2-7; D perhaps matches TRBD2 (5 bases). V dropped 1 base and J dropped 1 base, with 8 bases sitting between them. This CDR3 comprises 13 residues. Germline V gene sequence: CDR1 DFQATT, CDR2 SNEGSKA (reference sequence). CDR3 amino acids: CSARVRASYEQYF. The CDR3 DNA follows: TGCAGTGCTAGAGTGAGGGCTTCCTACGAGCAGTACTTC.

This chain connects TRBV4-1 to TRBJ2-7; D is possibly TRBD2 (5 bases). CDR1 and CDR2 from the germline V gene are MGHRA and YSYEKL. V dropped 0 bases and J dropped 1 base, with 16 bases sitting between them. This CDR3 is built from 17 residues. In DNA, the CDR3 is TGCGCCAGCAGCCAAGATGGAGGCAGCGGCCTATCCTACGAGCAGTACTTC. This sequence encodes CASSQDGGSGLSYEQYF.

The rearrangement joins TRBV6-5 to TRBJ2-3; D gene unclear. Germline V CDR1 and CDR2: MNHEY, SVGAGI. The CDR3 is 13 residues long. V lost 10 bases, J lost 6 bases, and 17 bases lay in between. The CDR3 nucleotides read TGTGCCACCAAGGACCGTGCGTTCGATACGCAGTATTTT. Protein: CATKDRAFDTQYF.

The V call is TRBV20-1, the J call TRBJ2-7; possibly TRBD1 for D (6 bases). Trimming removed 3 bases at V and 1 base at J, with 10 bases between. The CDR3 is made up of 13 amino acids. Germline values: CDR1 DFQATT, CDR2 SNEGSKA (reference sequence). The CDR3 here is CSARPQGSYEQYF. The CDR3, as DNA: TGCAGTGCTAGGCCGCAGGGGTCCTACGAGCAGTACTTC.